This T cell receptor (beta chain) was captured in a study of T-cell reconstitution after alpha-beta-depleted transplantation in children. Unique molecular identifiers were incorporated when the TCRbeta library was constructed. One entry per CDR3 protein results from TCRdb running MiXCR on the PCR reads. The repertoire holds roughly 82,000 distinct CDR3 sequences, with 11% to 15% as singletons. This clonotype was obtained from a male patient aged 2 to 10 who had a stem cell transplant for acute lymphoblastic leukemia, so the T cells may come from the graft donor. The input for sequencing was PBMCs, mostly from graft donor cells, taken 180 days after TCRalphabeta/CD19-depleted stem cell transplant.

In DNA form, the CDR3 reads TGCAGTGCTATACGGACTAGCGGGATAGCAGATACGCAGTATTTT. Translation gives CSAIRTSGIADTQYF. The chain recombines TRBV20-1 with TRBJ2-3; 12 positions agree with TRBD2. V was clipped by 4 bases and J by 4 bases; unmatched bases: 6. The CDR3 length is 15 residues. Germline V gene sequence: CDR1 DFQATT, CDR2 SNEGSKA (reference sequence).